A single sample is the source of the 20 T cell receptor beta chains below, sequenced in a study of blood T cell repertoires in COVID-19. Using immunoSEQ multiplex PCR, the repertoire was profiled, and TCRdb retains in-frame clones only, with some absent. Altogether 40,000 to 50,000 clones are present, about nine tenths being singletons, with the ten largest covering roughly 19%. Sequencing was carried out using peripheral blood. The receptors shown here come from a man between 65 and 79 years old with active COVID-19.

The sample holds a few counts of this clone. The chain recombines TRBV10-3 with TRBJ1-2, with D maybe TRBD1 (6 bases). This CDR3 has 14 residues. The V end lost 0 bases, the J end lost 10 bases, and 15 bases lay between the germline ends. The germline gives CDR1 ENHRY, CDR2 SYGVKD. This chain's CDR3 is CAISESKETGSYTF. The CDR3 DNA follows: TGTGCCATCAGTGAGTCGAAGGAAACAGGGTCCTACACCTTC.

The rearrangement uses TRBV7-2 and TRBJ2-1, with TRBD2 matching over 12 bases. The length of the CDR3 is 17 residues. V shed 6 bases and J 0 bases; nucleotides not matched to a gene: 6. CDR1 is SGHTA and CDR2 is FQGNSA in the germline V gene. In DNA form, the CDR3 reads TGTGCCAGCAGAGCCGGACTAGCGGGACACTCCTACAATGAGCAGTTCTTC. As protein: CASRAGLAGHSYNEQFF.

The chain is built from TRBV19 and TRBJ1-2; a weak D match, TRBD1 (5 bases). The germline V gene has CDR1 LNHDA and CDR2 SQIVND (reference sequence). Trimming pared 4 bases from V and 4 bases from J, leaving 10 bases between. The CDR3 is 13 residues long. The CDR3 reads CASSSQGPYGYTF. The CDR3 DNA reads TGTGCCAGTAGTAGTCAGGGCCCCTATGGCTACACCTTC.

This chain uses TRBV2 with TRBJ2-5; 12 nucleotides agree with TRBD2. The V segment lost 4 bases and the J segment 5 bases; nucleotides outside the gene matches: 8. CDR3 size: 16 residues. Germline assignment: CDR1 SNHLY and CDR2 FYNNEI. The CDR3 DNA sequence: TGTGCCAGCAGTGGCCGACTAGCGGGGGCCGGGGAGACCCAGTACTTC. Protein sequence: CASSGRLAGAGETQYF.

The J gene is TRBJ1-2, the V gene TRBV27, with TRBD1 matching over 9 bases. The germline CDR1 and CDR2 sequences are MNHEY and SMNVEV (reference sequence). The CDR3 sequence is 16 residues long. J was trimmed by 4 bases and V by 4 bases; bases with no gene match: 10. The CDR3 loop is CASSSHGTGFSYGYTF. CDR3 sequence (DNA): TGTGCCAGCAGTTCACATGGGACAGGGTTTAGCTATGGCTACACCTTC.

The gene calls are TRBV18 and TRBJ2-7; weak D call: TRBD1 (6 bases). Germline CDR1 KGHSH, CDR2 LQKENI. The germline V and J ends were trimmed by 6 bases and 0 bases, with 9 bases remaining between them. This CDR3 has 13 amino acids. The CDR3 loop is CASSAGDSYEQYF. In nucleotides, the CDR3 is TGTGCCAGCTCGGCAGGGGACTCCTACGAGCAGTACTTC.

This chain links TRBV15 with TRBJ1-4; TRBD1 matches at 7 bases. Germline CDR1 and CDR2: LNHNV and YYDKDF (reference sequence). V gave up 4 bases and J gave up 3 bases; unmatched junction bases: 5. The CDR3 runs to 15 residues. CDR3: CATSKVGTANEKLFF. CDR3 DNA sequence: TGTGCCACCAGCAAAGTCGGGACAGCTAATGAAAAACTGTTTTTT.

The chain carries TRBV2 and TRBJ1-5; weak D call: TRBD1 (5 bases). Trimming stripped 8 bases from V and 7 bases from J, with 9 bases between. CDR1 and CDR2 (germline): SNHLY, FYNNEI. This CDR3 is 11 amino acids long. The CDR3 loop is CASQGTQPQHF. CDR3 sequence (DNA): TGTGCCAGCCAGGGAACCCAGCCCCAGCATTTT. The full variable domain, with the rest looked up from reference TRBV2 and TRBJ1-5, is EPEVTQTPSHQVTQMGQEVILRCVPISNHLYFYWYRQILGQKVEFLVSFYNNEISEKSEIFDDQFSVERPDGSNFTLKIRSTKLEDSAMYFCASQGTQPQHFGDGTRLSIL.

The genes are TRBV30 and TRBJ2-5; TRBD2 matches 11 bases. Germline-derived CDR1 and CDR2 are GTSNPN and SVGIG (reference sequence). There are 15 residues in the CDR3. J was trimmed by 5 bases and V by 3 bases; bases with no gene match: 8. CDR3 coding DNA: TGTGCCTGGAGCTTAGTAGCGGGAGGGGGGGAGACCCAGTACTTC. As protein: CAWSLVAGGGETQYF.

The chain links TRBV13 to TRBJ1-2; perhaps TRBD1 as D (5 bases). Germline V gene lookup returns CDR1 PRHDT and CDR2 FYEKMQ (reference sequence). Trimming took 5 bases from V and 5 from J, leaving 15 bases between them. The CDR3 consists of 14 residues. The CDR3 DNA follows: TGTGCCAGCAGCCAACGGAGACAGAATTATGGCTACACCTTC. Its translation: CASSQRRQNYGYTF.

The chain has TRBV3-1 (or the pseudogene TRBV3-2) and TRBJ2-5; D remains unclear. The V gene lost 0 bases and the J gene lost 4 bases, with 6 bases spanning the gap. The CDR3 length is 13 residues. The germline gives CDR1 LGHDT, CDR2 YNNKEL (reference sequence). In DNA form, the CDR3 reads TGTGCCAGCAGCCAAGATAGAGGAGAGACCCAGTACTTC. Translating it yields CASSQDRGETQYF.

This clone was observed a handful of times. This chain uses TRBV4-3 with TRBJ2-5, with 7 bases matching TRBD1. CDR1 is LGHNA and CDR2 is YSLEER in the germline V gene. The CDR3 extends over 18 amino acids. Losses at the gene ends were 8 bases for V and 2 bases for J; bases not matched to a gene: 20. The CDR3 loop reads CASGTPPPSRDSQETQYF. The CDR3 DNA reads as TGCGCCAGCGGGACCCCACCCCCCTCCCGGGACAGTCAAGAGACCCAGTACTTC.

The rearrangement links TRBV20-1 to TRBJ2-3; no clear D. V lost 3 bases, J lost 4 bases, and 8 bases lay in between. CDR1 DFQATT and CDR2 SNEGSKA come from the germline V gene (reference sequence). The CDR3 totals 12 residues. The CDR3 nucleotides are TGCAGTGCTAGTGCCTTAGCAGATACGCAGTATTTT. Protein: CSASALADTQYF.

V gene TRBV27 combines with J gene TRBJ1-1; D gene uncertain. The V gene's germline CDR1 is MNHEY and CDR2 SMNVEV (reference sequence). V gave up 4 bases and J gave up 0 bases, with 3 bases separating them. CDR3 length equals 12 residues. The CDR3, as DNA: TGTGCCAGCAGTTCAGTGAACACTGAAGCTTTCTTT. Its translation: CASSSVNTEAFF.

CDR3 nucleotide sequence: TGTGCCAGCAGCTCGGGGACTAGCGGGTTGTACGAGCAGTACTTC. It specifies CASSSGTSGLYEQYF. J is TRBJ2-7 and V is TRBV5-4, with 12 nucleotides matching TRBD2. The germline CDR1 and CDR2 sequences are SGHNT and YYREEE (reference sequence). Losses at the gene ends were 3 bases for V and 4 bases for J; bases not matched to a gene: 5. This CDR3 region has 15 residues. Supplemented by reference TRBV5-4 and TRBJ2-7, the full variable domain reads ETGVTQSPTHLIKTRGQQVTLRCSSQSGHNTVSWYQQALGQGPQFIFQYYREEENGRGNFPPRFSGLQFPNYSSELNVNALELDDSALYLCASSSGTSGLYEQYFGPGTRLTVT.

The CDR3 protein is CASSFSRNTGELFF. The CDR3 DNA is TGTGCCAGCAGCTTTAGCAGAAACACCGGGGAGCTGTTTTTT. The J gene is TRBJ2-2, the V gene TRBV7-2; no reliable D call. Germline V CDR1 and CDR2: SGHTA, FQGNSA. Between the trimmed V and J ends, which lost 3 bases and 2 bases, there was a span of 7 bases. The length of the CDR3 is 14 residues.

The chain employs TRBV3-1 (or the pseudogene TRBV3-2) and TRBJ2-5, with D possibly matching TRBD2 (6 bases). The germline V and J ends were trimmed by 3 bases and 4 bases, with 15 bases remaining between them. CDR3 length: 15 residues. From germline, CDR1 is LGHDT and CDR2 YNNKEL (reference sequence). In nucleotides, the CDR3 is TGTGCCAGCAGCCACCGCTGGGGGGAGAGAGAGACCCAGTACTTC. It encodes CASSHRWGERETQYF.

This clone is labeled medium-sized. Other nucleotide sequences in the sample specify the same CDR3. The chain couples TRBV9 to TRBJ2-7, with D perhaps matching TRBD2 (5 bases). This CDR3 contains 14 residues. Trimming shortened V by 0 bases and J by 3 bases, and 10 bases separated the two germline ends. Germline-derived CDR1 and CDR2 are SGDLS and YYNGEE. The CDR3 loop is CASSVAGRDYEQYF. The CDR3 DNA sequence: TGTGCCAGCAGCGTAGCGGGGAGAGACTACGAGCAGTACTTC.

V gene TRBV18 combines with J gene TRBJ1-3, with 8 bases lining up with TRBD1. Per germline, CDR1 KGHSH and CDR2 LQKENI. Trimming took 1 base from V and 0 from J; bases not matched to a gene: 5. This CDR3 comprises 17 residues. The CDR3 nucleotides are TGTGCCAGCTCACCACTGACAGGGGAAGGCTCTGGAAACACCATATATTTT. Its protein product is CASSPLTGEGSGNTIYF.

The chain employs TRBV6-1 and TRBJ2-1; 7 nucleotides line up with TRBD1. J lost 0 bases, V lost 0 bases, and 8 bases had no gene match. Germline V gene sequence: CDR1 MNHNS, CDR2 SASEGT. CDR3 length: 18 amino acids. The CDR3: CASSEALGQPSSYNEQFF. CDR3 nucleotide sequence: TGTGCCAGCAGTGAAGCCTTGGGACAGCCGAGCTCCTACAATGAGCAGTTCTTC.